This TCR beta chain was sequenced during a study of type 1 regulatory T cells. The overall study: An in vitro protocol generated T-allo10, a Tr1-enriched, alloantigen-specific CD4 T cell product.

This clonotype was counted a few times. MiXCR, run by TCRdb on the reads, gives a single entry per CDR3 protein. The table includes 80,000 to 100,000 distinct CDR3 sequences, roughly 30% detected once. Between the trimmed V and J ends, which lost 3 bases and 5 bases, there was a span of 13 bases. Germline V gives CDR1 MNHEY, CDR2 SMNVEV (reference sequence). The CDR3 totals 14 residues. This sequence was found in a human donor in good health. Sequencing was carried out using CD4+ T cells, either the whole sample or a sorted fraction (not recorded which). The genes are TRBV27 and TRBJ2-5, with D possibly TRBD1 on 5 matching bases. The CDR3 protein is CASSLGQLGETQYF. Written as DNA, the CDR3 is TGTGCCAGCAGTTTGGGGCAGTTGGGGGAGACCCAGTACTTC.